What follows describes a single T cell receptor beta chain. Germline V gene lookup returns CDR1 MGHRA and CDR2 YSYEKL. The V gene lost 1 base and the J gene lost 5 bases, with 17 bases spanning the gap. The length of the CDR3 is 16 residues. Produced via immunoSEQ multiplex PCR; TCRdb's table is partial and in-frame only. The profile covers roughly 220,000 clones, with about three quarters appearing a single time and around 6% taken by the ten largest. The data belong to a study of blood T cell repertoires in COVID-19. About the research overall: Samples taken during acute and convalescent COVID-19 were collected in the United States, Italy and Spain. The cDNA or gDNA used as material had been derived from T cells, B-cell-depleted T cells, or PBMCs.

The clonotype was recovered from a woman aged 70-85 years with acute or convalescent COVID-19. The material sequenced was peripheral blood. The genes are TRBV4-1 and TRBJ2-5; a weak D match, TRBD2 (6 bases). Here the CDR3 DNA reads TGCGCCAGCAGCCAAGGGGCCGGACTATCGAGGGAGACCCAGTACTTC. Its translation: CASSQGAGLSRETQYF.